The 17 T cell receptor beta chains below all came from one sample that was sequenced in a study of blood T cell repertoires in COVID-19. Repertoires were generated with immunoSEQ multiplex PCR, while TCRdb's copy carries only in-frame clones and drops some. The sample includes 180,000 or so clones, approximately 80% seen only once; the top ten take 13%. Sequencing was carried out using PBMCs or T cells enriched from blood (not recorded which). Receptor source: a woman in her fifties or sixties who had recovered from COVID-19.

The rearrangement uses TRBV4-1 and TRBJ2-7; D may be TRBD1 (5 bases). V lost 0 bases, J lost 4 bases, and 13 bases lay in between. The germline V gene has CDR1 MGHRA and CDR2 YSYEKL. This CDR3 contains 15 residues. The CDR3 region is CASSQDVRDSYEQYF. As DNA, the CDR3 is TGCGCCAGCAGCCAAGATGTCCGAGACAGTTACGAGCAGTACTTC.

The chain joins TRBV11-3 to TRBJ1-4; D is uncertain. Trimming took off 1 base at V and 4 bases at J, with 10 bases between the two ends. CDR1 SGHNT and CDR2 YENEEA come from the germline V gene. The CDR3 is made up of 15 amino acids. The CDR3 spells CASSLGLSNNEKLFF. Here the CDR3 DNA reads TGTGCCAGCAGCTTAGGACTAAGCAATAATGAAAAACTGTTTTTT.

The chain has TRBV24-1 and TRBJ2-3, with 7 bases matching TRBD2. CDR1 is KGHDR and CDR2 is SFDVKD in the germline V gene. CDR3 length: 15 residues. V gave up 5 bases and J gave up 1 base; unmatched junction bases: 5. The CDR3 loop is CATSVGLAGTDTQYF. The CDR3 DNA follows: TGTGCCACCAGTGTAGGGCTAGCGGGCACAGATACGCAGTATTTT.

This clone was counted a few times. J is TRBJ2-7 and V is TRBV9; weak D call: TRBD1 (5 bases). V lost 0 bases, J lost 2 bases, and 9 bases lay in between. Germline V gene sequence: CDR1 SGDLS, CDR2 YYNGEE. The CDR3 is 14 residues long. CDR3 bases: TGTGCCAGCAGCGTAGCGGAACAGGCCTACGAGCAGTACTTC. Its protein product is CASSVAEQAYEQYF.

CDR3 sequence reads: CASSSDSSERGYTF. The DNA for the CDR3 is TGTGCCAGCAGCTCGGACAGTTCCGAGCGAGGCTACACCTTC. The chain employs TRBV5-6 and TRBJ1-2; D possibly corresponds to TRBD1 (6 bases). The CDR3 loop spans 14 amino acids. Germline lookup yields CDR1 SGHDT and CDR2 YYEEEE. Trimming left V 3 bases short and J 8 bases short, with 17 bases between.

The chain is built from TRBV18 and TRBJ1-2; no firm D call. V shed 2 bases and J shed 8 bases, with 15 bases lying between them. The CDR3 has 14 residues. Germline loops: CDR1 KGHSH, CDR2 LQKENI. The CDR3, as DNA: TGTGCCAGCTCACCAGAGATGGAGGGATCAGGCTACACCTTC. Translated: CASSPEMEGSGYTF.

The chain couples TRBV3-1 (or the pseudogene TRBV3-2) to TRBJ1-2; D may be TRBD1 (5 bases). CDR1 and CDR2 (germline): LGHDT, YNNKEL (reference sequence). Trimming shortened V by 1 base and J by 8 bases, and 14 bases separated the two germline ends. The CDR3 is made up of 14 amino acids. CDR3 amino acids: CASSQANRGVGYTF. CDR3 nucleotide sequence: TGTGCCAGCAGCCAAGCGAACCGGGGGGTGGGCTACACCTTC.

V is TRBV19 and J is TRBJ2-1, with 11 bases lining up with TRBD1. CDR1 is LNHDA and CDR2 is SQIVND in the germline V gene (reference sequence). The V gene end was trimmed by 3 bases and the J gene end by 6 bases; junction bases not matched to a gene: 7. The CDR3 runs 16 residues. The CDR3 DNA reads TGTGCCAGTAGTATTTTTACCGGGACAGGGGGCAATGAGCAGTTCTTC. Translation: CASSIFTGTGGNEQFF. The full variable domain, its missing parts supplied by reference TRBV19 and TRBJ2-1, is DGGITQSPKYLFRKEGQNVTLSCEQNLNHDAMYWYRQDPGQGLRLIYYSQIVNDFQKGDIAEGYSVSREKKESFPLTVTSAQKNPTAFYLCASSIFTGTGGNEQFFGPGTRLTVL.

V is TRBV5-5 and J is TRBJ2-7; a weak D match, TRBD1 (5 bases). Looked up from germline, CDR1 is SGHKS and CDR2 is YYEKEE (reference sequence). The CDR3 runs 16 residues. V lost 1 base to trimming and J lost 2 bases, with 16 bases between them. CDR3 loop: CASSLLLRDSTYEQYF. The CDR3, as DNA: TGTGCCAGCAGCTTGTTACTCCGTGACAGTACCTACGAGCAGTACTTC.

The chain has TRBV7-9 and TRBJ1-6; no clear D. V lost 3 bases and J lost 0, with 9 bases in between. Germline CDR1 reads SEHNR; CDR2 reads FQNEAQ (reference sequence). This CDR3 is 16 amino acids long. The CDR3 region has the DNA TGTGCCAGCAGCTTTGGAGATAGCTCCTATAATTCACCCCTCCACTTT. Translated: CASSFGDSSYNSPLHF.

The sample holds one count of this clone. The chain employs TRBV28 and TRBJ2-2; D uncertain. V was clipped by 6 bases and J by 4 bases, with 15 bases between them. The CDR3 extends over 15 amino acids. CDR1 is MDHEN and CDR2 is SYDVKM in the germline V gene. The CDR3 bases are TGTGCCAGCAGCAGAACAGCTGCCCCCACCGGGGAGCTGTTTTTT. Protein sequence: CASSRTAAPTGELFF.

J is TRBJ2-2 and V is TRBV28, with 9 bases aligning to TRBD2. CDR3 length: 17 amino acids. The germline V gene encodes CDR1 MDHEN and CDR2 SYDVKM. J lost 5 bases, V lost 3 bases, and 10 bases had no gene match. The CDR3 region is CASSFGSGRTRTGELFF. The CDR3 DNA is TGTGCCAGCAGTTTCGGGAGCGGGAGGACAAGAACCGGGGAGCTGTTTTTT.

This chain joins TRBV11-2 and TRBJ2-4, with 7 bases lining up with TRBD2. From germline, CDR1 is SGHAT and CDR2 FQNNGV. The V segment lost 1 base and the J segment 4 bases; nucleotides outside the gene matches: 1. The CDR3 is 14 amino acids. The CDR3 DNA reads TGTGCCAGCAGCTTAGTGCGGGGGAAAAACATTCAGTACTTC. This codes for CASSLVRGKNIQYF.

This chain links TRBV4-1 with TRBJ1-2; 9 bases agree with TRBD1. The CDR3 is 16 residues long. The germline gives CDR1 MGHRA, CDR2 YSYEKL. The junction had 6 bases not matched to a gene; V was cut back by 0 bases and J by 4 bases. The chain's CDR3 is CASSQDTGGYAYGYTF. The CDR3 DNA is TGCGCCAGCAGCCAAGACACAGGGGGCTATGCCTATGGCTACACCTTC.

This chain links TRBV2 with TRBJ2-2; D not certain. V lost 6 bases, J lost 7 bases, and 15 bases lay in between. This CDR3 has 14 amino acids. The V gene's germline CDR1 is SNHLY and CDR2 FYNNEI. This CDR3 reads CASRILTGGGELFF. CDR3 DNA: TGTGCCAGCAGAATTTTGACTGGTGGCGGGGAGCTGTTTTTT.

The chain employs TRBV28 and TRBJ1-4; unclear D gene. This CDR3 has 16 residues. Trimming shortened V by 2 bases and J by 0 bases, and 10 bases separated the two germline ends. Germline V CDR1 and CDR2: MDHEN, SYDVKM. CDR3 in DNA: TGTGCCAGCAGTTTAAAACAACAAGCAACTAATGAAAAACTGTTTTTT. It translates to CASSLKQQATNEKLFF.

The chain combines TRBV28 with TRBJ1-4, with D perhaps matching TRBD1 (5 bases). This CDR3 contains 15 residues. CDR1 and CDR2 (germline): MDHEN, SYDVKM. V lost 3 bases and J lost 8, with 16 bases in between. In DNA, the CDR3 is TGTGCCAGCAGTTTGGGTGGCAGGGCAGACGAAAAACTGTTTTTT. This codes for CASSLGGRADEKLFF. Using reference TRBV28 and TRBJ1-4 for the parts outside the CDR3, the full variable domain is DVKVTQSSRYLVKRTGEKVFLECVQDMDHENMFWYRQDPGLGLRLIYFSYDVKMKEKGDIPEGYSVSREKKERFSLILESASTNQTSMYLCASSLGGRADEKLFFGSGTQLSVL.